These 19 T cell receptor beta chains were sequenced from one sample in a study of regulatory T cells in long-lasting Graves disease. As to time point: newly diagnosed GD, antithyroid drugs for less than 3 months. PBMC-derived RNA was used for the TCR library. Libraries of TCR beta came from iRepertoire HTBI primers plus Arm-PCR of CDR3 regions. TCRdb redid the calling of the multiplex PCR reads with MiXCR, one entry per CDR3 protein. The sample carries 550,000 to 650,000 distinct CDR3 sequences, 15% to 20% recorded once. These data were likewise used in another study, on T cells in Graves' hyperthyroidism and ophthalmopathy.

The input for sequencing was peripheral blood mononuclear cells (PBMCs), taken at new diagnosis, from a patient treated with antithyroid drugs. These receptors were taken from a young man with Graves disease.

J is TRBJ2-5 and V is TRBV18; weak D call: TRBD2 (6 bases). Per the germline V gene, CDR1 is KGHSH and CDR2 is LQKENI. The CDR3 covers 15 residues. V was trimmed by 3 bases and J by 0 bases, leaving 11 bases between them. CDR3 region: CASSPPGRYQETQYF. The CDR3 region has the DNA TGTGCCAGCTCACCCCCGGGGAGGTACCAAGAGACCCAGTACTTC. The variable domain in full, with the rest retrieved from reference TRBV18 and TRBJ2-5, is NAGVMQNPRHLVRRRGQEARLRCSPMKGHSHVYWYRQLPEEGLKFMVYLQKENIIDESGMPKERFSAEFPKEGPSILRIQQVVRGDSAAYFCASSPPGRYQETQYFGPGTRLLVL.

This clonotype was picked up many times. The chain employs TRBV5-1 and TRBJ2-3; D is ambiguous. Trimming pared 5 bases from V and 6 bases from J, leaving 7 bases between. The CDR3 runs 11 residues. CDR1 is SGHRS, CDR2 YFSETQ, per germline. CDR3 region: CASRMSDTQYF. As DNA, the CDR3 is TGCGCCAGCAGAATGTCCGATACGCAGTATTTT.

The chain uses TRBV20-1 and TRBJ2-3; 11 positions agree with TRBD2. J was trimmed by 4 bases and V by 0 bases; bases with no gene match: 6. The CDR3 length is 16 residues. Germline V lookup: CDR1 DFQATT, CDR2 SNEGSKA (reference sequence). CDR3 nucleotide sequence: TGCAGTGCTAGAGACCCTCTAGCGGGAGGCCCAGATACGCAGTATTTT. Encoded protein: CSARDPLAGGPDTQYF.

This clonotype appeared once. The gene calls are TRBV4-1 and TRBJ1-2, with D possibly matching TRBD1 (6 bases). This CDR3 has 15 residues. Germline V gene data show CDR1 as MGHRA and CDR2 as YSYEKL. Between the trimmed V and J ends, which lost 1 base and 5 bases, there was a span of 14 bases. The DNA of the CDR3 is TGCGCCAGCAGCCAAGCGCCGGGGGCGAAGTATGGCTACACCTTC. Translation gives CASSQAPGAKYGYTF.

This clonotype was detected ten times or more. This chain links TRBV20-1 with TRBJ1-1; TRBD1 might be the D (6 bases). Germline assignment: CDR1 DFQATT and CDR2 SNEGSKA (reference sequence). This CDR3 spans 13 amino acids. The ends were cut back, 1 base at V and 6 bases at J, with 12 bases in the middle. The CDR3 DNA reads TGCAGTGCTAGAGTCGGGGGGCGGGCTGAAGCTTTCTTT. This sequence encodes CSARVGGRAEAFF.

CDR3 amino acids: CASSLAAGYNSPLHF. CDR3 in DNA: TGTGCCAGCAGCCTGGCGGCGGGTTATAATTCACCCCTCCACTTT. The rearrangement joins TRBV12-3 or TRBV12-4 to TRBJ1-6; D is unresolved. The CDR3 totals 15 residues. The ends were cut back, 6 bases at V and 4 bases at J, with 13 bases in the middle.

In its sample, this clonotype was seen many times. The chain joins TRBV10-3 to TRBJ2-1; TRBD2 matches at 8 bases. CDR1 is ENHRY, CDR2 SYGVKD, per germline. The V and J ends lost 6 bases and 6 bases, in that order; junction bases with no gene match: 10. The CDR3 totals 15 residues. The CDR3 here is CAIRGGSSGINEQFF. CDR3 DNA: TGTGCCATCAGGGGGGGGAGTAGCGGGATCAATGAGCAGTTCTTC.

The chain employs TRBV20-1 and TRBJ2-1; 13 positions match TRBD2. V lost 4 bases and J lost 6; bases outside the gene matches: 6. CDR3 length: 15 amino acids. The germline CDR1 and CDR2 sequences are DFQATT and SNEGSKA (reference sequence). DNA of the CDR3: TGCAGTGCTACTGAACTAGCGGGAGGGGCCAATGAGCAGTTCTTC. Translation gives CSATELAGGANEQFF.

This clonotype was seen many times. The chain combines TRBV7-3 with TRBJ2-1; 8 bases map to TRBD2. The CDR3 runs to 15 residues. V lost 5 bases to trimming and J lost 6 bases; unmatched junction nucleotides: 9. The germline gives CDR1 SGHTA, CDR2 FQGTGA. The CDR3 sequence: CASSLGGRSSNEQFF. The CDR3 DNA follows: TGTGCCAGCAGCCTAGGCGGGAGGTCGAGCAATGAGCAGTTCTTC.

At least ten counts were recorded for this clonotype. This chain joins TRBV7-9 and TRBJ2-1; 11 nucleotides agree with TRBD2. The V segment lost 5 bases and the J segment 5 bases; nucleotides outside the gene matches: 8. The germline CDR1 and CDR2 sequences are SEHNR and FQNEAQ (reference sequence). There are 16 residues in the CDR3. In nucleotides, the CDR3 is TGTGCCAGCAGCGCTACGGGACTAGCGGTACACAATGAGCAGTTCTTC. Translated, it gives CASSATGLAVHNEQFF.

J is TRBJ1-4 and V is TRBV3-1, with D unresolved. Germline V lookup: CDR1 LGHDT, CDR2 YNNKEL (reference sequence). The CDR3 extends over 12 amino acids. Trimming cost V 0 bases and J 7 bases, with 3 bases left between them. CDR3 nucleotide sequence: TGTGCCAGCAGCCAAGATCCTGAAAAACTGTTTTTT. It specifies CASSQDPEKLFF.

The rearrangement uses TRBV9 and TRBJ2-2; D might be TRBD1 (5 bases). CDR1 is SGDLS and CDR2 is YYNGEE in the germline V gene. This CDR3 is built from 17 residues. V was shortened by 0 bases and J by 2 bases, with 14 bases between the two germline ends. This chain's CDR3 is CASSVVPQTDNTGELFF. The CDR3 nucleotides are TGTGCCAGCAGCGTAGTCCCCCAGACAGATAACACCGGGGAGCTGTTTTTT.

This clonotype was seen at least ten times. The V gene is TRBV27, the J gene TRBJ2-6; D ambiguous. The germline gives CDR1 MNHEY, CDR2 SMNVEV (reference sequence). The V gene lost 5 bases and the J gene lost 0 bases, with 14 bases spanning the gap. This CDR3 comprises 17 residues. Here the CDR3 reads CASSTQTLRSGANVLTF. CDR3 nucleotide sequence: TGTGCCAGCAGTACGCAGACACTACGCTCTGGGGCCAACGTCCTGACTTTC. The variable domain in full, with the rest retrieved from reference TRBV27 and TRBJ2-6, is EAQVTQNPRYLITVTGKKLTVTCSQNMNHEYMSWYRQDPGLGLRQIYYSMNVEVTDKGDVPEGYKVSRKEKRNFPLILESPSPNQTSLYFCASSTQTLRSGANVLTFGAGSRLTVL.

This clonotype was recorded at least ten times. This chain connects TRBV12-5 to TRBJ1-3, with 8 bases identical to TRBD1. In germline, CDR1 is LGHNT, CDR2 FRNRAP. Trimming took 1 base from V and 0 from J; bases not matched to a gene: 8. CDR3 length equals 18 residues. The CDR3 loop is CASGLGQGRGVSGNTIYF. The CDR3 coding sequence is TGTGCTAGTGGTTTGGGACAGGGGCGAGGAGTCTCTGGAAACACCATATATTTT.

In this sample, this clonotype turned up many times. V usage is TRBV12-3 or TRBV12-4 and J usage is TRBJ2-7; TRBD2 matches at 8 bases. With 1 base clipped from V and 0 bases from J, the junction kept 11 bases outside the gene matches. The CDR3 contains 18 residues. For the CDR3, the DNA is TGTGCCAGCAGTTTAGGCACAAACGTAGCGGGGCTCTCCTACGAGCAGTACTTC. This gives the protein CASSLGTNVAGLSYEQYF.

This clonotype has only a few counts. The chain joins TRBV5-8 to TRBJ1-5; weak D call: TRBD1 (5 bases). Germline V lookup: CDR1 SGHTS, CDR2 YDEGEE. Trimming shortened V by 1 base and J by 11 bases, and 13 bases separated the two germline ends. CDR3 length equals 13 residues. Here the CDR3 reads CASSLTGRRTQHF. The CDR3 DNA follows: TGTGCCAGCAGCTTGACAGGCAGACGGACCCAGCATTTT.

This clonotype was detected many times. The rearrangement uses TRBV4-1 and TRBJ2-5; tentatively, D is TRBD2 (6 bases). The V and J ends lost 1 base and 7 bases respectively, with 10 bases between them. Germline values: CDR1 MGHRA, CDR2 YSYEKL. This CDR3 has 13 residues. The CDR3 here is CASSQGLGGTQYF. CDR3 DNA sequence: TGCGCCAGCAGCCAAGGACTGGGAGGGACCCAGTACTTC.

In DNA form, the CDR3 reads TGCGCCAGCAGCTTGGAGGTGGTCCACGAGCAGTACTTC. It yields the protein CASSLEVVHEQYF. The chain recombines TRBV5-1 with TRBJ2-7; unclear D gene. This CDR3 has 13 amino acids. Germline CDR1 reads SGHRS; CDR2 reads YFSETQ. V was clipped by 0 bases and J by 5 bases, with 9 bases between them.

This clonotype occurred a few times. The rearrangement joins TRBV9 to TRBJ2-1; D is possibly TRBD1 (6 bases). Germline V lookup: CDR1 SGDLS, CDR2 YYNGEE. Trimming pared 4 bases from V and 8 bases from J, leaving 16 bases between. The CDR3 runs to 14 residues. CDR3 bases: TGTGCCAGCAGCCCCCACCGGACAGAAGATGAGCAGTTCTTC. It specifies CASSPHRTEDEQFF.